This entry lists 21 T cell receptor beta chains sequenced from one sample in a study of shared clonotypes between healthy human individuals. Sequencing was performed with immunoSEQ multiplex PCR; in TCRdb, only in-frame clones are kept and a portion is missing. This table has about 690,000 clones, 80% to 95% appearing once. The source material was memory CD8+ T cells from PBMCs. Subset here: CD45RO+ cells pooled with CCR7-negative TemRA cells. These receptors all come from a man aged 18 to 29 in good health. Some clones in this sample may be carry-over from other donors' samples.

This clone was counted a single time. This chain uses TRBV9 with TRBJ2-1; 9 bases agree with TRBD2. CDR3 length equals 17 residues. From germline, CDR1 is SGDLS and CDR2 YYNGEE. Trimming took 0 bases from V and 8 from J; bases not matched to a gene: 12. CDR3: CASSVGGSGRGNDEQFF. The CDR3 DNA reads TGTGCCAGCAGCGTAGGCGGTAGCGGGAGAGGGAACGATGAGCAGTTCTTC.

J is TRBJ2-7 and V is TRBV19; D assignment may be TRBD1 or TRBD2 (5 bases each). The V gene's germline CDR1 is LNHDA and CDR2 SQIVND (reference sequence). V lost 5 bases to trimming and J lost 5 bases, with 13 bases between them. The length of the CDR3 is 13 residues. In nucleotides, the CDR3 is TGTGCCAGTAGTCTCTACGGGGCCCACGAGCAGTACTTC. This gives the protein CASSLYGAHEQYF.

This clone has just a few counts. The rearrangement joins TRBV4-1 to TRBJ1-4, with D unclear. Trimming removed 4 bases from V and 7 bases from J, with 10 bases in between. CDR1 and CDR2 (germline): MGHRA, YSYEKL. The CDR3 is made up of 13 amino acids. The CDR3 nucleotides are TGCGCCAGCAGCCTCGGGGTGGTTGAAAAACTGTTTTTT. It translates to CASSLGVVEKLFF.

The sample holds many counts of this clone. V gene TRBV28 combines with J gene TRBJ1-4; no firm D call. Trimming stripped 9 bases from V and 6 bases from J, with 23 bases between. Per germline, CDR1 MDHEN and CDR2 SYDVKM. The CDR3 contains 16 residues. The CDR3 nucleotides read TGTGCCAGGCCGACGTCGAAGCCGAGGGTGGATGAAAAACTGTTTTTT. Its protein product is CARPTSKPRVDEKLFF.

The chain is built from TRBV28 and TRBJ2-6; D gene ambiguous. Trimming pared 2 bases from V and 2 bases from J, leaving 10 bases between. CDR3 length: 16 amino acids. Germline values: CDR1 MDHEN, CDR2 SYDVKM. CDR3 residues: CASSLLPGTGANVLTF. CDR3 in DNA: TGTGCCAGCAGTTTACTGCCCGGCACTGGGGCCAACGTCCTGACTTTC.

V is TRBV6-5 and J is TRBJ2-7; a weak D match, TRBD2 (5 bases). CDR1 and CDR2 (germline): MNHEY, SVGAGI. This CDR3 comprises 14 residues. Trimming left V 5 bases short and J 6 bases short, with 17 bases between. For the CDR3, the DNA is TGTGCCAGCAGTGTTAAAGAGAACGGGGTCGAGCAGTACTTC. Translation: CASSVKENGVEQYF.

This clone was seen a handful of times. Other DNA sequences in the sample encode the same CDR3. The V gene is TRBV27, the J gene TRBJ1-5; 7 bases align to TRBD1. Germline V lookup: CDR1 MNHEY, CDR2 SMNVEV (reference sequence). The CDR3 is 14 amino acids. V lost 6 bases and J lost 1; bases outside the gene matches: 3. DNA for the CDR3: TGTGCCAGCAGCGAACAGGGGAGCAATCAGCCCCAGCATTTT. It encodes CASSEQGSNQPQHF.

The chain uses TRBV6-6 and TRBJ2-1, with 7 bases identical to TRBD2. Germline V gives CDR1 MNHNY, CDR2 SVGAGI (reference sequence). This CDR3 is built from 16 residues. The V and J ends lost 3 bases and 5 bases, in that order; junction bases with no gene match: 10. The CDR3 sequence is CASSYREGPINNEQFF. CDR3 sequence (DNA): TGTGCCAGCAGTTATAGGGAGGGCCCCATCAACAATGAGCAGTTCTTC.

This sequence joins TRBV28 and TRBJ2-7; the D gene is possibly TRBD1 (6 bases). V was cut by 6 bases and J by 4 bases, with 19 bases left in between. The CDR3 contains 15 residues. Germline CDR1 is MDHEN and CDR2 is SYDVKM. DNA of the CDR3: TGTGCCAGCAGCGGAGAGACAGGTGGTAGATACGAGCAGTACTTC. Protein sequence: CASSGETGGRYEQYF.

This clone was counted ten times or more. In the same sample, other DNA sequences code for this CDR3. This rearrangement joins TRBV9 to TRBJ2-5; perhaps TRBD2 as D (6 bases). The CDR3 sequence is 14 residues long. Trimming cost V 3 bases and J 1 base, with 10 bases left between them. CDR1 is SGDLS and CDR2 is YYNGEE in the germline V gene. The CDR3 nucleotides read TGTGCCAGCAGCGGTAGCGGTTTCCAAGAGACCCAGTACTTC. Its translation: CASSGSGFQETQYF.

CDR3 DNA sequence: TGCAGCGTGGGCCTGGACAGGGAGGTCGGAGAGCAGTACTTC. Protein sequence: CSVGLDREVGEQYF. The chain carries TRBV29-1 and TRBJ2-7, with TRBD1 matching 8 bases. V lost 6 bases to trimming and J lost 7 bases; unmatched junction nucleotides: 14. CDR3 length equals 14 residues. Germline V gene data show CDR1 as SQVTM and CDR2 as ANQGSEA.

This clone is a singleton in its sample. This sequence joins TRBV28 and TRBJ1-1; 7 bases fit TRBD1. The V gene's germline CDR1 is MDHEN and CDR2 SYDVKM. The CDR3 runs 13 residues. Unmatched junction bases numbered 8, after V lost 5 bases and J lost 8 bases. This chain's CDR3 is CASSGQVAGEAFF. The CDR3 coding sequence is TGTGCCAGCAGTGGACAGGTCGCGGGGGAAGCTTTCTTT.

The chain links TRBV15 to TRBJ2-1; 8 bases line up with TRBD1. The trim removed 3 bases at V and 8 bases at J, leaving 0 bases unmatched. CDR3 length: 12 residues. Per germline, CDR1 LNHNV and CDR2 YYDKDF (reference sequence). The CDR3 DNA reads as TGTGCCACCAGCAGGACAGGGGATGAGCAGTTCTTC. Its translation is CATSRTGDEQFF.

To note about this clone: Other DNA sequences in this specimen translate into the identical CDR3. CDR3 residues: CASSYSRGYGYTF. The DNA for the CDR3 is TGTGCCAGCAGTTACTCCAGGGGCTATGGCTACACCTTC. The chain employs TRBV6-5 and TRBJ1-2, with D possibly matching TRBD1 (6 bases). Germline lookup yields CDR1 MNHEY and CDR2 SVGAGI. CDR3 length equals 13 residues. Trimming cost V 0 bases and J 4 bases, with 6 bases left between them.

The chain combines TRBV29-1 with TRBJ1-2; a possible D gene is TRBD1 (6 bases). V was clipped by 8 bases and J by 0 bases, with 13 bases between them. Germline CDR1 and CDR2: SQVTM and ANQGSEA. The CDR3 runs to 13 residues. CDR3 in DNA: TGCAGCTCTGACAGGATATCTAACTATGGCTACACCTTC. Translating it yields CSSDRISNYGYTF. The variable domain in full, with the rest retrieved from reference TRBV29-1 and TRBJ1-2, is SAVISQKPSRDICQRGTSLTIQCQVDSQVTMMFWYRQQPGQSLTLIATANQGSEATYESGFVIDKFPISRPNLTFSTLTVSNMSPEDSSIYLCSSDRISNYGYTFGSGTRLTVV.

The rearrangement uses TRBV28 and TRBJ1-2; D remains ambiguous. Germline V gene sequence: CDR1 MDHEN, CDR2 SYDVKM. CDR3 length: 15 residues. The germline V and J ends were trimmed by 2 bases and 1 base, with 11 bases remaining between them. The chain's CDR3 is CASSLATSYNYGYTF. The CDR3 coding sequence is TGTGCCAGCAGTTTAGCGACCAGCTATAACTATGGCTACACCTTC.

In the case of this clone: One junction end does not reproduce the germline sequence, and a read error may be involved. This chain's CDR3 is CVSSSSTSGRRETQYF. In DNA, the CDR3 is TGCGTCAGCAGCTCCTCTACTAGCGGGAGGAGGGAGACCCAGTACTTC. The chain links TRBV5-1 to TRBJ2-5; 12 bases agree with TRBD2. The CDR3 length is 16 residues. Germline V gives CDR1 SGHRS, CDR2 YFSETQ.

This sequence joins TRBV5-1 and TRBJ2-2; 12 bases align to TRBD2. V lost 4 bases, J lost 3 bases, and 10 bases stayed unmatched. This CDR3 comprises 18 residues. Per germline, CDR1 SGHRS and CDR2 YFSETQ. The CDR3 is CASSHQTSGSEDTGELFF. CDR3 bases: TGCGCCAGCAGCCACCAGACTAGCGGGAGTGAGGACACCGGGGAGCTGTTTTTT.

This chain links TRBV2 with TRBJ1-2; 8 positions match TRBD1. CDR3 length equals 14 residues. Trimming took 4 bases from V and 2 from J; bases not matched to a gene: 3. The germline gives CDR1 SNHLY, CDR2 FYNNEI. The DNA for the CDR3 is TGTGCCAGCAGTGTCTCAGGGGGCAACTATGGCTACACCTTC. It yields the protein CASSVSGGNYGYTF. The entire variable domain, with the rest obtained from reference TRBV2 and TRBJ1-2, is as follows: EPEVTQTPSHQVTQMGQEVILRCVPISNHLYFYWYRQILGQKVEFLVSFYNNEISEKSEIFDDQFSVERPDGSNFTLKIRSTKLEDSAMYFCASSVSGGNYGYTFGSGTRLTVV.

A few counts support this clone. The CDR3 sequence: CASSYREGMNTEAFF. The CDR3 region has the DNA TGTGCCAGCAGTTACAGAGAGGGCATGAACACTGAAGCTTTCTTT. The rearrangement links TRBV6-5 to TRBJ1-1; unclear D gene. The CDR3 is 15 residues long. The germline V and J ends were trimmed by 2 bases and 0 bases, with 10 bases remaining between them. The germline CDR1 and CDR2 sequences are MNHEY and SVGAGI.

The chain is built from TRBV9 and TRBJ1-2; 8 bases fit TRBD1. CDR1 and CDR2 from the germline V gene are SGDLS and YYNGEE. This CDR3 has 17 residues. V shed 3 bases and J 8 bases; nucleotides not matched to a gene: 18. CDR3 region: CASSASPRLQGVTGYTF. The CDR3 bases are TGTGCCAGCAGCGCTTCCCCCCGTTTACAGGGGGTGACCGGCTACACCTTC.